The next 25 T cell receptor beta chains were all read from a single sample in a study of T cells in localized non-small cell lung cancer. TCRdb's table, derived via immunoSEQ multiplex PCR, lists solely in-frame clones and lacks some. This sample has under 25,000 clones; around nine tenths occur once, and the top ten carry 20% to 25%. The sample consisted of PBMCs, taken before any cancer treatment. These TCRs come from a man aged 35 to 69 with stage II squamous cell lung carcinoma.

The chain couples TRBV2 to TRBJ1-1; D remains unclear. Germline CDR1 reads SNHLY; CDR2 reads FYNNEI. The V end lost 8 bases, the J end lost 9 bases, and 22 bases lay between the germline ends. The CDR3 sequence is 14 residues long. CDR3 region: CASRRLGGQVKAFF. CDR3 DNA sequence: TGTGCCAGCCGCCGGTTGGGAGGGCAAGTAAAAGCTTTCTTT.

This clone was observed a single time. J is TRBJ2-1 and V is TRBV5-5; possible D gene TRBD2, 7 bases. This CDR3 has 15 residues. Trimming took off 3 bases at V and 2 bases at J, with 12 bases between the two ends. The germline CDR1 and CDR2 sequences are SGHKS and YYEKEE (reference sequence). The CDR3 is CASSSRGAAYNEQFF. The CDR3 nucleotides are TGTGCCAGCAGCTCCCGGGGGGCGGCCTACAATGAGCAGTTCTTC.

In this sample, this clone turned up a few times. The J gene is TRBJ1-5, the V gene TRBV27; D gene ambiguous. Germline-derived CDR1 and CDR2 are MNHEY and SMNVEV (reference sequence). V gave up 6 bases and J gave up 4 bases, with 16 bases separating them. The CDR3 covers 15 residues. The CDR3 DNA is TGTGCCAGCAGCCCAAGGGTCGTGGGTAATCAGCCCCAGCATTTT. Translating gives CASSPRVVGNQPQHF.

This chain uses TRBV27 with TRBJ1-6, with D perhaps matching TRBD1 (6 bases). The CDR3 loop spans 14 amino acids. The V end lost 4 bases, the J end lost 5 bases, and 9 bases lay between the germline ends. Germline values: CDR1 MNHEY, CDR2 SMNVEV (reference sequence). CDR3 protein: CASSYGGDNSPLHF. CDR3 sequence (DNA): TGTGCCAGCAGTTACGGGGGCGATAATTCACCCCTCCACTTT.

This sequence joins TRBV15 and TRBJ2-2; D might be TRBD2 (6 bases). Germline lookup yields CDR1 LNHNV and CDR2 YYDKDF (reference sequence). CDR3 length equals 13 residues. V dropped 10 bases and J dropped 1 base, with 10 bases sitting between them. This CDR3 is CAITGENTGELFF. The CDR3, as DNA: TGTGCCATCACGGGGGAGAACACCGGGGAGCTGTTTTTT. Complete variable domain (other parts from reference TRBV15 and TRBJ2-2): DAMVIQNPRYQVTQFGKPVTLSCSQTLNHNVMYWYQQKSSQAPKLLFHYYDKDFNNEADTPDNFQSRRPNTSFCFLDIRSPGLGDTAMYLCAITGENTGELFFGEGSRLTVL.

The V call is TRBV5-1, the J call TRBJ2-5; 8 bases match TRBD2. Germline-derived CDR1 and CDR2 are SGHRS and YFSETQ. The V segment lost 0 bases and the J segment 5 bases; nucleotides outside the gene matches: 9. The CDR3 has 16 residues. For the CDR3, the DNA is TGCGCCAGCAGCTTGGCTGTAGCGACGGGAGGGGAGACCCAGTACTTC. It encodes CASSLAVATGGETQYF.

The J gene is TRBJ2-4, the V gene TRBV19; D possibly corresponds to TRBD1 (7 bases). V was clipped by 6 bases and J by 2 bases, with 20 bases between them. Per germline, CDR1 LNHDA and CDR2 SQIVND (reference sequence). The CDR3 contains 17 residues. The CDR3 nucleotides are TGTGCCAGTAGCCCTCTAATCCAGGGGGGAACCAAAAACATTCAGTACTTC. Protein: CASSPLIQGGTKNIQYF.

This chain links TRBV5-1 with TRBJ1-2, with no clear D. There are 13 residues in the CDR3. Trimming took 4 bases from V and 8 from J, leaving 15 bases between them. Germline assignment: CDR1 SGHRS and CDR2 YFSETQ. This CDR3 is CASSPGSQRGYTF. The CDR3 nucleotides are TGCGCCAGCAGCCCCGGGTCACAAAGAGGCTACACCTTC.

The chain is built from TRBV28 and TRBJ2-5; 8 bases agree with TRBD1. Germline loops: CDR1 MDHEN, CDR2 SYDVKM. The CDR3 totals 15 residues. V lost 5 bases, J lost 5 bases, and 10 bases stayed unmatched. In DNA form, the CDR3 reads TGTGCCAGCAGTCTCCCCTCAGGGGGCAGGGAGACCCAGTACTTC. Protein sequence: CASSLPSGGRETQYF. The full variable domain, its missing parts supplied by reference TRBV28 and TRBJ2-5, is DVKVTQSSRYLVKRTGEKVFLECVQDMDHENMFWYRQDPGLGLRLIYFSYDVKMKEKGDIPEGYSVSREKKERFSLILESASTNQTSMYLCASSLPSGGRETQYFGPGTRLLVL.

Written as DNA, the CDR3 is TGTGCCAGCAGCGGCCCGGTGGGCTACACCTTC. It is translated as CASSGPVGYTF. The rearrangement uses TRBV9 and TRBJ1-2; no definite D call. Germline assignment: CDR1 SGDLS and CDR2 YYNGEE. V shed 3 bases and J shed 8 bases, with 8 bases lying between them. The CDR3 loop spans 11 amino acids. The whole variable domain, filled in from reference TRBV9 and TRBJ1-2, reads DSGVTQTPKHLITATGQRVTLRCSPRSGDLSVYWYQQSLDQGLQFLIQYYNGEERAKGNILERFSAQQFPDLHSELNLSSLELGDSALYFCASSGPVGYTFGSGTRLTVV.

The table lists this clone with a few counts. This chain connects TRBV27 to TRBJ2-7, with 9 positions matching TRBD1. The V gene end was trimmed by 6 bases and the J gene end by 5 bases; junction bases not matched to a gene: 8. The CDR3 is made up of 14 amino acids. The germline V gene encodes CDR1 MNHEY and CDR2 SMNVEV (reference sequence). The CDR3 loop is CASRLGQGLNEQYF. The CDR3 coding sequence is TGTGCCAGCAGACTTGGACAGGGGCTAAACGAGCAGTACTTC.

The chain has TRBV7-9 and TRBJ2-1; 9 bases match TRBD2. Germline lookup yields CDR1 SEHNR and CDR2 FQNEAQ (reference sequence). V lost 8 bases and J lost 4; bases outside the gene matches: 12. This CDR3 region has 16 residues. In DNA form, the CDR3 reads TGTGCCAGCCCTGATGCTGGCCTAGCGGGGTACAATGAGCAGTTCTTC. Its translation: CASPDAGLAGYNEQFF.

The V call is TRBV4-2, the J call TRBJ2-5, with 9 bases fitting TRBD2. The V gene end was trimmed by 0 bases and the J gene end by 5 bases; junction bases not matched to a gene: 10. Germline V CDR1 and CDR2: LGHNA, YNFKEQ. CDR3 size: 17 residues. The CDR3 DNA is TGTGCCAGCAGCCAAGAGGCGAGGCGGGAGGGCCGGGAGACCCAGTACTTC. It encodes CASSQEARREGRETQYF.

This rearrangement joins TRBV7-9 to TRBJ2-5; D may correspond to TRBD1 or TRBD2 (5 bases each). This CDR3 spans 12 amino acids. The V gene lost 6 bases and the J gene lost 5 bases, with 10 bases spanning the gap. Germline V CDR1 and CDR2: SEHNR, FQNEAQ (reference sequence). CDR3 sequence (DNA): TGTGCCAGCAGGTCAGGGACGGAGACCCAGTACTTC. Translation: CASRSGTETQYF.

The chain links TRBV28 to TRBJ2-1; tentatively, D is TRBD2 (6 bases). The V gene lost 5 bases and the J gene lost 7 bases, with 15 bases spanning the gap. Germline lookup yields CDR1 MDHEN and CDR2 SYDVKM. The CDR3 contains 14 residues. CDR3 DNA: TGTGCCAGCAGTCCCTCACTAGCTGAGAATGAGCAGTTCTTC. Its translation: CASSPSLAENEQFF.

The J gene is TRBJ2-5, the V gene TRBV2; 8 nucleotides align to TRBD1. After removal of 8 bases from V and 1 base from J, the junction contained 6 bases not matched to a gene. The length of the CDR3 is 14 residues. Germline values: CDR1 SNHLY, CDR2 FYNNEI. CDR3 coding DNA: TGTGCCAGCCAATTGGACAGGGCCCAAGAGACCCAGTACTTC. Translated: CASQLDRAQETQYF.

The rearrangement uses TRBV6-1 and TRBJ2-7; D might be TRBD2 (7 bases). The CDR3 covers 13 residues. V was shortened by 3 bases and J by 6 bases, with 12 bases between the two germline ends. The germline V gene encodes CDR1 MNHNS and CDR2 SASEGT. The CDR3 DNA reads TGTGCCAGCAGTGAGGAGGGAGGGGGCGAGCAGTACTTC. Protein sequence: CASSEEGGGEQYF.

This rearrangement joins TRBV18 to TRBJ1-1, with D unresolved. Germline V gene data show CDR1 as KGHSH and CDR2 as LQKENI. The CDR3 totals 14 residues. V shed 3 bases and J shed 0 bases, with 8 bases lying between them. CDR3 sequence: CASSPNGMNTEAFF. The CDR3 DNA sequence: TGTGCCAGCTCACCGAACGGCATGAACACTGAAGCTTTCTTT. Combining the CDR3 with reference TRBV18 and TRBJ1-1 gives the whole variable domain NAGVMQNPRHLVRRRGQEARLRCSPMKGHSHVYWYRQLPEEGLKFMVYLQKENIIDESGMPKERFSAEFPKEGPSILRIQQVVRGDSAAYFCASSPNGMNTEAFFGQGTRLTVV.

J is TRBJ1-5 and V is TRBV27; D may be TRBD1 (6 bases). Germline V gene sequence: CDR1 MNHEY, CDR2 SMNVEV (reference sequence). V lost 8 bases, J lost 5 bases, and 16 bases lay in between. The CDR3 length is 14 residues. The CDR3 is CASQTSGADQPQHF. CDR3 nucleotide sequence: TGTGCCAGCCAGACCTCAGGGGCTGATCAGCCCCAGCATTTT.

The J gene is TRBJ2-2, the V gene TRBV7-9, with 7 bases identical to TRBD2. There are 14 residues in the CDR3. J was trimmed by 8 bases and V by 0 bases; bases with no gene match: 3. Per germline, CDR1 SEHNR and CDR2 FQNEAQ (reference sequence). This chain's CDR3 is CASSLAGGPGELFF. The CDR3 region has the DNA TGTGCCAGCAGCTTAGCGGGAGGGCCGGGGGAGCTGTTTTTT.

This clone was counted once. V usage is TRBV5-1 and J usage is TRBJ2-7; D assignment may be TRBD1 or TRBD2 (5 bases each). Trimming took 5 bases from V and 2 from J, leaving 14 bases between them. The CDR3 is 14 residues long. CDR1 is SGHRS, CDR2 YFSETQ, per germline. CDR3 in DNA: TGCGCCAGCAGTAGCGTCAGGGAACCCTACGAGCAGTACTTC. This codes for CASSSVREPYEQYF.

This chain joins TRBV4-1 and TRBJ1-2; 10 bases fit TRBD1. In germline, CDR1 is MGHRA, CDR2 YSYEKL. The V segment lost 5 bases and the J segment 2 bases; nucleotides outside the gene matches: 5. The CDR3 totals 15 residues. CDR3 residues: CASSTRTGGNYGYTF. CDR3 coding DNA: TGCGCCAGCAGCACCCGGACAGGGGGGAACTATGGCTACACCTTC.

The J gene is TRBJ1-6, the V gene TRBV9, with no clear D. Germline V CDR1 and CDR2: SGDLS, YYNGEE. V dropped 0 bases and J dropped 0 bases, with 13 bases sitting between them. CDR3 length: 18 amino acids. The CDR3: CASSVASDASSYNSPLHF. CDR3 DNA sequence: TGTGCCAGCAGCGTAGCTAGCGATGCTAGCTCCTATAATTCACCCCTCCACTTT.

V and J are TRBV6-5 and TRBJ1-2, with unresolved D. This CDR3 has 12 amino acids. V lost 8 bases to trimming and J lost 2 bases, with 9 bases between them. Germline V gene sequence: CDR1 MNHEY, CDR2 SVGAGI. The CDR3 here is CASAPSNYGYTF. CDR3 sequence (DNA): TGTGCCAGCGCGCCTTCGAACTATGGCTACACCTTC.

The V and J genes are TRBV7-9 and TRBJ2-6; D is possibly TRBD1 or TRBD2 (5 bases each). The germline V and J ends were trimmed by 6 bases and 11 bases, with 32 bases remaining between them. The germline CDR1 and CDR2 sequences are SEHNR and FQNEAQ (reference sequence). The CDR3 runs to 19 residues. DNA for the CDR3: TGTGCCAGCAGAGGGTGGGAGACACTAAAAAAAAGGGGAAACGACGTCCTGACTTTC. It specifies CASRGWETLKKRGNDVLTF.